This T cell receptor (beta chain) came from a study of early T cells in non-severe SARS-CoV-2 infection. The CDR3 contains 14 residues. V gave up 0 bases and J gave up 1 base, with 4 bases separating them. Germline values: CDR1 SGDLS, CDR2 YYNGEE. Study-wide results and limits: Anti-spike CD8 responses were favored in VDJdb matching, and private and CD4 specificities were missed.

This clonotype was seen a few times. What it binds is not known. TCRdb re-derived calls from the 5' RACE reads in MiXCR, one entry per CDR3 protein. The table includes around 33,000 distinct CDR3 sequences, roughly 4.5% detected once. The receptor was derived from an adult who was a healthcare worker with PCR-confirmed SARS-CoV-2 infection or an uninfected control (not recorded which). This chain connects TRBV9 to TRBJ2-2; no definite D call. Sequences were obtained from whole blood. CDR3 amino acids: CASSVEVNTGELFF. The CDR3 DNA is TGTGCCAGCAGCGTAGAGGTGAACACCGGGGAGCTGTTTTTT.